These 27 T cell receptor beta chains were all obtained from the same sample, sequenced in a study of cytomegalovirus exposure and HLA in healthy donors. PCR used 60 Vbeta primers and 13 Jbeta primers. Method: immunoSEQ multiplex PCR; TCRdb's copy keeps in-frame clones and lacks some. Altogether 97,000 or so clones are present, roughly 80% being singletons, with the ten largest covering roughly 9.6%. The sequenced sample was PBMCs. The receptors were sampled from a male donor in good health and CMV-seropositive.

The CDR3 reads CALRESDEQYF. The DNA of the CDR3 is TGTGCCCTGCGGGAGAGCGACGAGCAGTACTTC. The J gene is TRBJ2-7, the V gene TRBV2; 7 positions agree with TRBD2. Trimming cost V 11 bases and J 5 bases; bases outside gene matches: 6. This CDR3 has 11 amino acids. The V gene's germline CDR1 is SNHLY and CDR2 FYNNEI.

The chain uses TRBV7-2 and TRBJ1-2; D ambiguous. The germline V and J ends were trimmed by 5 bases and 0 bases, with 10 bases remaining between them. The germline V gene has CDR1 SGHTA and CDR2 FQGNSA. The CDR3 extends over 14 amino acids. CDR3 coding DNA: TGTGCCAGCAGCGAGGGTGGGACTAACTATGGCTACACCTTC. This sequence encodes CASSEGGTNYGYTF.

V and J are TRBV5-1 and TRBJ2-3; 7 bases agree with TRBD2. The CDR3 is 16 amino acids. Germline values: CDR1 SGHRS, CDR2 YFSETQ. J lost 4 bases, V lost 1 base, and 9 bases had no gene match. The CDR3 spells CASSLNSAGAADTQYF. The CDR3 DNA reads TGCGCCAGCAGCTTGAATTCGGCGGGAGCGGCAGATACGCAGTATTTT.

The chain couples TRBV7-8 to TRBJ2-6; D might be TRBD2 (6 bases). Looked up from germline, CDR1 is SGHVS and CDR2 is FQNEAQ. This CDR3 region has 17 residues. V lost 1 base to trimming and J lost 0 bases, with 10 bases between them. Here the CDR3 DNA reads TGTGCCAGCAGCTTAGAGGGACTGCTCTCTGGGGCCAACGTCCTGACTTTC. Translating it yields CASSLEGLLSGANVLTF.

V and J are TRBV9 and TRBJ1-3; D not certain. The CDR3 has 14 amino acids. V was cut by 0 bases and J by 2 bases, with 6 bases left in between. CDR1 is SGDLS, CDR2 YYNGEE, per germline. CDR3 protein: CASSVGGAGNTIYF. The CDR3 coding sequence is TGTGCCAGCAGCGTAGGCGGCGCTGGAAACACCATATATTTT.

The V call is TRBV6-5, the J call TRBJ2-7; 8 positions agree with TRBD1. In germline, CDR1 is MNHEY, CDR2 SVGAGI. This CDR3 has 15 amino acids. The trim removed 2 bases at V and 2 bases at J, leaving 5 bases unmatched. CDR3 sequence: CASSYKKTGAYEQYF. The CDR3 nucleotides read TGTGCCAGCAGTTACAAGAAGACAGGGGCCTACGAGCAGTACTTC.

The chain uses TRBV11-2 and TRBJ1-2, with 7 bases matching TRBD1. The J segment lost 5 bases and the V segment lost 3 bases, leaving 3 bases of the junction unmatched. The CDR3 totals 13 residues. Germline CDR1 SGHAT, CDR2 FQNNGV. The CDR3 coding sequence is TGTGCCAGCAGCTTTGGACAGGTGTATGGCTACACCTTC. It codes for CASSFGQVYGYTF.

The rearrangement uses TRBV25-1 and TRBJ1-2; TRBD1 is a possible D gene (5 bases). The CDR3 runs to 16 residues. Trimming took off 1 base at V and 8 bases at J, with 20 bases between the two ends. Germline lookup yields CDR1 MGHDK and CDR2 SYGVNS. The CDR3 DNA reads TGTGCCAGCAGTGAATTTAAAGCAGGGAAAAGTCTCGGCTACACCTTC. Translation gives CASSEFKAGKSLGYTF.

The CDR3 coding sequence is TGTGCCAGCAGCAAATGCTCCCGGCGGGGCAAGGGTTTGGGCGGTCCCGGGGAGCTGTTTTTT. Residues: CASSKCSRRGKGLGGPGELFF. The rearrangement joins TRBV21-1 to TRBJ2-2; TRBD2, the D gene given by the table, was not confirmed from the DNA. TRBV21-1 is a listed pseudogene. The CDR3 has 21 residues.

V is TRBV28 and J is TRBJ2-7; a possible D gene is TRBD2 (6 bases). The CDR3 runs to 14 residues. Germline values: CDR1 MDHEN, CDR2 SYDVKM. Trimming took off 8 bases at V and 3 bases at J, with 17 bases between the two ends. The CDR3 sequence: CASSLLAGNYEQYF. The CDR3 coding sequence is TGTGCCAGCTCACTCCTGGCGGGGAACTACGAGCAGTACTTC.

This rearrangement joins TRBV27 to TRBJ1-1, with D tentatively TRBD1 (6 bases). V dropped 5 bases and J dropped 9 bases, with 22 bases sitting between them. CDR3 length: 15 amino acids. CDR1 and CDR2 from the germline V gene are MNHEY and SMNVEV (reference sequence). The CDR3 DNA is TGTGCCAGCAGTCTTACGAGATACCGGGACAATAAAGCTTTCTTT. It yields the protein CASSLTRYRDNKAFF.

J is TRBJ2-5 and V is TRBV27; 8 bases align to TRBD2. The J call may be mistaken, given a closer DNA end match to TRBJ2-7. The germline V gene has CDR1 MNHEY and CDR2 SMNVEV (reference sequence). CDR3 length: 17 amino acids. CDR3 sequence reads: CASSTTLSGTRGYEQYF. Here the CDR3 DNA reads TGTGCCAGCAGTACAACGCTCTCCGGGACTAGGGGGTACGAGCAGTACTTC.

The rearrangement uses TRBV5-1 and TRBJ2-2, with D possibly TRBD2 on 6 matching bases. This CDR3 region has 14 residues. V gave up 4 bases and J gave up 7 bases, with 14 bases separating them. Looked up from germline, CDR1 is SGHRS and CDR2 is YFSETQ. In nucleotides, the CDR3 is TGCGCCAGCAGCACCCGGTGGGAGGTCGGGGAGCTGTTTTTT. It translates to CASSTRWEVGELFF. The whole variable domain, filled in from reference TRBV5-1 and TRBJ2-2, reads KAGVTQTPRYLIKTRGQQVTLSCSPISGHRSVSWYQQTPGQGLQFLFEYFSETQRNKGNFPGRFSGRQFSNSRSEMNVSTLELGDSALYLCASSTRWEVGELFFGEGSRLTVL.

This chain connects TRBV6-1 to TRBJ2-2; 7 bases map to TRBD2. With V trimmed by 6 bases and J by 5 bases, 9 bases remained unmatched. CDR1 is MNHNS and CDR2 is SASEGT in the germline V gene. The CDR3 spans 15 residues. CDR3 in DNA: TGTGCCAGCAGCACGCTCGCGGGAGTAACCGGGGAGCTGTTTTTT. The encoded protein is CASSTLAGVTGELFF.

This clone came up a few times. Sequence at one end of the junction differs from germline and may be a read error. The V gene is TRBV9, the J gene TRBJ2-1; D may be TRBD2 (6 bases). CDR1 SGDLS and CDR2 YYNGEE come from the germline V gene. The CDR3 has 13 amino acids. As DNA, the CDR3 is TGCCTACCGGGACTCCGGGTCTACAATGAGCAGTTCTTC. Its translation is CLPGLRVYNEQFF.

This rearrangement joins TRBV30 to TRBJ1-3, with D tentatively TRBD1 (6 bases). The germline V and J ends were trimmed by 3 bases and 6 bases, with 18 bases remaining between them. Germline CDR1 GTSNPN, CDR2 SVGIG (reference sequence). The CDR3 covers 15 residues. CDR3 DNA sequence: TGTGCCTGGAGCACCGGGACACGAAATCAAAACACCATATATTTT. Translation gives CAWSTGTRNQNTIYF. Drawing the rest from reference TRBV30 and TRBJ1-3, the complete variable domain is SQTIHQWPATLVQPVGSPLSLECTVEGTSNPNLYWYRQAAGRGLQLLFYSVGIGQISSEVPQNLSASRPQDRQFILSSKKLLLSDSGFYLCAWSTGTRNQNTIYFGEGSWLTVV.

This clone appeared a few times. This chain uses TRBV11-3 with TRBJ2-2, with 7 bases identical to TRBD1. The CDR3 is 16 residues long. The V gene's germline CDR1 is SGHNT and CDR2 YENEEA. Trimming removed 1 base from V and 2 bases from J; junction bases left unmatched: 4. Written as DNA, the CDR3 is TGTGCCAGCAGCTTAGTGGGGACAGTCAACACCGGGGAGCTGTTTTTT. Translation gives CASSLVGTVNTGELFF.

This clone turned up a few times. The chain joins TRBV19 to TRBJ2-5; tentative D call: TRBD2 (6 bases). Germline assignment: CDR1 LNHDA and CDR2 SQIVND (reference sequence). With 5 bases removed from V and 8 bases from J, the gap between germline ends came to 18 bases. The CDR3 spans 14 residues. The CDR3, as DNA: TGTGCCAGTAGTCAATCGGGGGAGAAAGGAACCCAGTACTTC. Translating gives CASSQSGEKGTQYF.

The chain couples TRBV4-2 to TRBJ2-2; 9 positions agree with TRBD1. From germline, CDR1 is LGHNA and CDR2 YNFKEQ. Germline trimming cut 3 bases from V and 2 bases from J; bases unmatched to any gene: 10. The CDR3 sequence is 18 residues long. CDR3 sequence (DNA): TGTGCCAGCAGCCACGGAACAGGGGGCCAGATAAACACCGGGGAGCTGTTTTTT. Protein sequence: CASSHGTGGQINTGELFF.

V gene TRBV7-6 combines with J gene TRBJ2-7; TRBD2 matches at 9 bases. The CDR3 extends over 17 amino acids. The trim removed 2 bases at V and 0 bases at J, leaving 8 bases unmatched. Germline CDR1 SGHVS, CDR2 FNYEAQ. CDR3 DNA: TGTGCCAGCAGCTTACGGATGGCGGGAGGGAACTCCTACGAGCAGTACTTC. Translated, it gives CASSLRMAGGNSYEQYF.

The CDR3: CASSPRRDEQYF. The CDR3 DNA reads TGTGCCAGCTCACCACGGAGGGACGAGCAGTACTTC. This sequence joins TRBV18 and TRBJ2-7; maybe TRBD2 (6 bases). Trimming left V 1 base short and J 5 bases short, with 6 bases between. CDR1 and CDR2 (germline): KGHSH, LQKENI. The CDR3 has 12 residues.

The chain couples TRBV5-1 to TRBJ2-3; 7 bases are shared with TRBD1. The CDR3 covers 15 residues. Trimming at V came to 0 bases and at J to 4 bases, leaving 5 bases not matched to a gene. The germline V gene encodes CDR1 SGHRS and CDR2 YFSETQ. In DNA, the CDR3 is TGCGCCAGCAGCTTGGACAGGGGCGGCCCAGATACGCAGTATTTT. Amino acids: CASSLDRGGPDTQYF. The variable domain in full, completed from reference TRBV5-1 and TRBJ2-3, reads KAGVTQTPRYLIKTRGQQVTLSCSPISGHRSVSWYQQTPGQGLQFLFEYFSETQRNKGNFPGRFSGRQFSNSRSEMNVSTLELGDSALYLCASSLDRGGPDTQYFGPGTRLTVL.

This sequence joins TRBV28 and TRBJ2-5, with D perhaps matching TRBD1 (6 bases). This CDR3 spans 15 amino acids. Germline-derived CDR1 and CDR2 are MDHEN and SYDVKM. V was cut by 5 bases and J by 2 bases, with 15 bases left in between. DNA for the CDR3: TGTGCCAGCAGTCGTCCCAGGGGCGGACAAGAGACCCAGTACTTC. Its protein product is CASSRPRGGQETQYF. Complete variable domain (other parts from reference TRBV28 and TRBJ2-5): DVKVTQSSRYLVKRTGEKVFLECVQDMDHENMFWYRQDPGLGLRLIYFSYDVKMKEKGDIPEGYSVSREKKERFSLILESASTNQTSMYLCASSRPRGGQETQYFGPGTRLLVL.

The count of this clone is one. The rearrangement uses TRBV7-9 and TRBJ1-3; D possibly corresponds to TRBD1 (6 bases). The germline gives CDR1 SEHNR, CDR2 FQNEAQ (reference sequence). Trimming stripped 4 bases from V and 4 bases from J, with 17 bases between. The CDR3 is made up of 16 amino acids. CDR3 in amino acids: CASSSRGGGGGNTIYF. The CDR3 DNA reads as TGTGCCAGCAGCTCCCGGGGAGGGGGAGGCGGAAACACCATATATTTT.

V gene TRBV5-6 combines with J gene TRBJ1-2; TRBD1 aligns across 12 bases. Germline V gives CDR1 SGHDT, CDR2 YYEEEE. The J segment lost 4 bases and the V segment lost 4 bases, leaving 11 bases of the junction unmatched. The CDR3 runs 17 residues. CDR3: CASSTGRDRGHRYGYTF. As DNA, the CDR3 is TGTGCCAGCAGCACTGGAAGGGACAGGGGGCATCGCTATGGCTACACCTTC.

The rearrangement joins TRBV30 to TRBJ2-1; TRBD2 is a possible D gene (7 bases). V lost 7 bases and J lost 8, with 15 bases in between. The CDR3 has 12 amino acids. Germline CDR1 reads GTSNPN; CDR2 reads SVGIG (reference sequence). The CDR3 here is CASQGGGHEQFF. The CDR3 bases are TGTGCCTCTCAAGGGGGGGGGCATGAGCAGTTCTTC.

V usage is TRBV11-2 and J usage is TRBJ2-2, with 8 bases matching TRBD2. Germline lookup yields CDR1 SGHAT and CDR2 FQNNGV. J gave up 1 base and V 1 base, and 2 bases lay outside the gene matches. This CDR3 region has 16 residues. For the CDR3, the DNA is TGTGCCAGCAGCTTAGTAGCGGGGTTGAACACCGGGGAGCTGTTTTTT. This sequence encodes CASSLVAGLNTGELFF.